The 9 T cell receptor beta chains reported below all come from one sample, sequenced in a study of T-cell reconstitution after alpha-beta-depleted transplantation in children. The TCRbeta library was prepared with unique molecular identifiers. TCRdb itself ran the PCR reads through MiXCR, one entry per CDR3 protein. The profile covers almost 500,000 distinct CDR3 sequences, with 8% to 11% appearing a single time and 2% to 2.5% taken by the ten largest. The sample was PBMCs, taken before TCRalphabeta/CD19-depleted stem cell transplant. The origin of the receptors is a child aged 2-9 years with inherited bone marrow failure, due to receive a stem cell transplant.

This clonotype appeared a few times. This chain joins TRBV12-3 or TRBV12-4 and TRBJ2-7; D not resolved. Trimming left V 2 bases short and J 6 bases short, with 11 bases between. This CDR3 contains 13 residues. The CDR3 here is CASSLYGPAEQYF. The CDR3 nucleotides are TGTGCCAGCAGTTTATATGGTCCTGCCGAGCAGTACTTC.

This clonotype was counted only a few times. This chain connects TRBV20-1 to TRBJ2-1; the match to TRBD2 covers 7 bases. Germline CDR1 is DFQATT and CDR2 is SNEGSKA (reference sequence). V lost 3 bases and J lost 2; bases outside the gene matches: 10. The CDR3 spans 16 residues. The CDR3 here is CSASSGASGTYNEQFF. The CDR3 DNA sequence: TGCAGTGCTAGCTCCGGGGCTAGCGGAACCTACAATGAGCAGTTCTTC.

The chain is built from TRBV11-2 and TRBJ2-7; D ambiguous. The CDR3 extends over 19 amino acids. The germline CDR1 and CDR2 sequences are SGHAT and FQNNGV. The V and J ends lost 1 base and 4 bases respectively, with 26 bases between them. CDR3 sequence reads: CASSLVAQIRDSSLYEQYF. Here the CDR3 DNA reads TGTGCCAGCAGCTTAGTGGCTCAAATACGCGATAGCTCCCTTTACGAGCAGTACTTC.

This clonotype turned up a few times. V and J are TRBV29-1 and TRBJ2-1; D not resolved. CDR3 length: 12 amino acids. Trimming removed 4 bases from V and 9 bases from J, with 13 bases in between. Germline CDR1 is SQVTM and CDR2 is ANQGSEA. Written as DNA, the CDR3 is TGCAGCGTTGCTGTGGGCGGTTTTGAGCAGTTCTTC. Translated, it gives CSVAVGGFEQFF.

At least ten counts were recorded for this clonotype. V usage is TRBV20-1 and J usage is TRBJ2-2; 8 positions match TRBD2. CDR1 is DFQATT, CDR2 SNEGSKA, per germline (reference sequence). Trimming at V came to 6 bases and at J to 6 bases, leaving 12 bases not matched to a gene. There are 15 residues in the CDR3. The CDR3 DNA sequence: TGCAGTGCCCTCTCGGCGGGAGGTCCCGCCGGGGAGCTGTTTTTT. Translation gives CSALSAGGPAGELFF.

V is TRBV5-1 and J is TRBJ2-2, with D unresolved. The CDR3 totals 14 residues. Per the germline V gene, CDR1 is SGHRS and CDR2 is YFSETQ. V was cut by 0 bases and J by 6 bases, with 9 bases left in between. In DNA, the CDR3 is TGCGCCAGCAGCTTGGATGGCGCCGCCGGGGAGCTGTTTTTT. This gives the protein CASSLDGAAGELFF.

The chain links TRBV29-1 to TRBJ2-7; 8 bases match TRBD2. The J segment lost 3 bases and the V segment lost 4 bases, leaving 8 bases of the junction unmatched. From germline, CDR1 is SQVTM and CDR2 ANQGSEA. The CDR3 loop spans 14 amino acids. The chain's CDR3 is CSVVAGGSSYEQYF. CDR3 coding DNA: TGCAGCGTTGTGGCGGGAGGTTCTAGCTACGAGCAGTACTTC.

This clonotype was counted ten times or more. The J gene is TRBJ1-1, the V gene TRBV20-1, with D unresolved. The CDR3 spans 14 residues. Looked up from germline, CDR1 is DFQATT and CDR2 is SNEGSKA (reference sequence). V lost 3 bases, J lost 1 base, and 12 bases lay in between. The CDR3 DNA sequence: TGCAGTGCTAGCCGAGATGGGAGGAACACTGAAGCTTTCTTT. Amino acid sequence: CSASRDGRNTEAFF.

This clonotype occurred many times. The chain is built from TRBV7-2 and TRBJ2-5, with TRBD2 matching over 13 bases. The CDR3 is 15 amino acids. V lost 5 bases to trimming and J lost 5 bases; unmatched junction nucleotides: 5. Germline V CDR1 and CDR2: SGHTA, FQGNSA. In DNA, the CDR3 is TGTGCCAGCAGCCGGACTAGCGGGAGTCGCGAGACCCAGTACTTC. Residues: CASSRTSGSRETQYF. Variable domain in full (rest from reference TRBV7-2 and TRBJ2-5): GAGVSQSPSNKVTEKGKDVELRCDPISGHTALYWYRQSLGQGLEFLIYFQGNSAPDKSGLPSDRFSAERTGGSVSTLTIQRTQQEDSAVYLCASSRTSGSRETQYFGPGTRLLVL.